The rows below give T cell receptor beta chains drawn from one sample of a study of blood T cell repertoires in COVID-19. The data were produced by immunoSEQ multiplex PCR, yet TCRdb's version contains in-frame clones alone and is incomplete. The sample consists of approximately 85,000 clones, about nine tenths of them appearing once. Sample: peripheral blood. All receptors come from a middle-aged man with active or convalescent COVID-19. The CDR3 runs from the conserved cysteine through the conserved F or W. Each record gives: V gene, D gene, clone size, J gene, CDR3 DNA, CDR3 protein. A D gene is named only where the DNA matches it firmly. A clone size is listed for some rows: how often the clone was seen (once, few, many), or a class if it is expanded.

>TRBV30|TRBD2|.|TRBJ2-4
TGTGCCTGGAGTGGACGGGAGGAAAACATTCAGTACTTC
CAWSGREENIQYF
>TRBV30|TRBD2|.|TRBJ2-3
TGTGCCTGTACTAGCGGGGGGGATCTAACAGATACGCAGTATTTT
CACTSGGDLTDTQYF
>TRBV3-1/TRBV3-2|.|.|TRBJ2-5
TGTGCCAGCAGCCAACTTCCGGGGGGCCTCCAAGAGACCCAGTACTTC
CASSQLPGGLQETQYF
>TRBV29-1|.|.|TRBJ2-7
TGCAGCGTTGAAGATCGAGGACTCCCCTCCTACGAGCAGTACTTC
CSVEDRGLPSYEQYF
>TRBV27|TRBD1|.|TRBJ1-3
TGTGCCAGCGGAGACAGGGGAGGAAACACCATATATTTT
CASGDRGGNTIYF
>TRBV27|TRBD2|.|TRBJ2-3
TGTGCCAGCAGTTTATACATACTAGCGGGTTCCCCCACAGATACGCAGTATTTT
CASSLYILAGSPTDTQYF
>TRBV6-1|.|.|TRBJ1-6
TGTGCCAGCAGTGAAGCGAGTGGCGAGGCGCACCTCCACTTT
CASSEASGEAHLHF
>TRBV6-5|TRBD2|.|TRBJ2-7
TGTGCCAGCAGAGAGCGGGAGCGGTACGAGCAGTACTTC
CASRERERYEQYF
>TRBV6-5|TRBD1|.|TRBJ2-5
TGTGCCAGCAGTCGGGACAGCCAAGAGACCCAGTACTTC
CASSRDSQETQYF
>TRBV27|.|.|TRBJ1-2
TGTGCCAGCAGTTTAACACGGGGGACCTATGGCTACACCTTC
CASSLTRGTYGYTF
>TRBV23-1|TRBD1|.|TRBJ2-3
TGCGCCAGCAGCCCGACAGGGCCGACAGATACGCAGTATTTT
CASSPTGPTDTQYF
>TRBV7-8|TRBD1|once|TRBJ1-2
TGTGCCAGCAAAACCGGAGGGCGGGACAGCTATGGCTACACCTTC
CASKTGGRDSYGYTF
>TRBV2|TRBD2|.|TRBJ2-3
TGTGCCAGCAGTGAAGCTCCTTGGCTAGCGGGAGGGGGGTCCACAGATACGCAGTATTTT
CASSEAPWLAGGGSTDTQYF
>TRBV7-2|TRBD1|once|TRBJ1-4
TGTGCCAGCAGCTCAACAGGGGGCGGCAATGAAAAACTGTTTTTT
CASSSTGGGNEKLFF
>TRBV19|.|.|TRBJ2-2
TGTGCCAGTAGTCCAAGGATACAAGGGGCCGGGGAGCTGTTTTTT
CASSPRIQGAGELFF
>TRBV4-2|TRBD2|.|TRBJ2-3
TGTGCCAGCAGCCTAGGACTAGCGGACGACACAGATACGCAGTATTTT
CASSLGLADDTDTQYF
>TRBV30|TRBD2|.|TRBJ2-7
TGTGCCTGGAGCCTACTAGCGGGACCTGCATACGAGCAGTACTTC
CAWSLLAGPAYEQYF
>TRBV5-3|TRBD2|.|TRBJ2-5
TGTGCCAGAAGCTTTAATACTAGCGGGAGGGAGGTACAAGAGACCCAGTACTTC
CARSFNTSGREVQETQYF
>TRBV6-2/TRBV6-3|.|.|TRBJ1-3
TGTGCCAGCAGTCCCCGGGAGGTCGGCTCTGGAAACACCATATATTTT
CASSPREVGSGNTIYF
>TRBV27|.|.|TRBJ2-4
TGTGCCAGCAGTATTATTCCAGGGTCAGGGGCCAAAAACATTCAGTACTTC
CASSIIPGSGAKNIQYF
>TRBV7-2|TRBD1|.|TRBJ2-7
TGTGCCAGCAGCGTAACTACCGGGACAGGCTACGAGCAGTACTTC
CASSVTTGTGYEQYF
>TRBV11-2|.|.|TRBJ1-6
TGTGCCAGCAGCCCCTACAGAGTACTGAATTCACCCCTCCACTTT
CASSPYRVLNSPLHF